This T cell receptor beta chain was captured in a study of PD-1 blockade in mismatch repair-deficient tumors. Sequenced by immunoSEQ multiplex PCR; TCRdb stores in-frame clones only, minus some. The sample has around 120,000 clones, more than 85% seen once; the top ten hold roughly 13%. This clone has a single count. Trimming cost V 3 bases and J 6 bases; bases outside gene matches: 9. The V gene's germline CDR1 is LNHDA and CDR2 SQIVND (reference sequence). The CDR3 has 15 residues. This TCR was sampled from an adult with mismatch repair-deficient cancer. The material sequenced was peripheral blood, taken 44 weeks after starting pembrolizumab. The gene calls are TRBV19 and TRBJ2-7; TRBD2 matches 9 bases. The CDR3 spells CASSIPAGGLSEQYF. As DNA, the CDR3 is TGTGCCAGTAGTATTCCAGCGGGAGGTTTGAGCGAGCAGTACTTC.